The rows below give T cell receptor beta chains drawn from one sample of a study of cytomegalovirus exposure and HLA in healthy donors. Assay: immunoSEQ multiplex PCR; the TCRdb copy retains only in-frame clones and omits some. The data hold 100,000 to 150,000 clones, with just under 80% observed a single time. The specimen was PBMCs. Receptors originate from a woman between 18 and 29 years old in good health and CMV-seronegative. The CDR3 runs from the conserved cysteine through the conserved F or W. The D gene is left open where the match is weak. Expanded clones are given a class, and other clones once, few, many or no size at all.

DNA: TGTGCCAGCAGAAACCGGGGTAGCAATCAGCCCCAGCATTTT
CDR3: CASRNRGSNQPQHF
J: TRBJ1-5
D: NA
size: NA
V: TRBV6-1

DNA: TGTGCCAGCAATAGGGACCTGACGGGAGGAAGTGAGCAGTTCTTC
CDR3: CASNRDLTGGSEQFF
J: TRBJ2-1
D: TRBD2
size: NA
V: TRBV27

DNA: TGCGCCAGCAGCCCCGCTGAATTTCTATCCTACAATGAGCAGTTCTTC
CDR3: CASSPAEFLSYNEQFF
J: TRBJ2-1
D: NA
size: NA
V: TRBV5-1

DNA: TGTGCCAGCAGTGAACCCGGGAGGGCGGGAATGAAGACCCAGTACTTC
CDR3: CASSEPGRAGMKTQYF
J: TRBJ2-5
D: TRBD2
size: NA
V: TRBV28

DNA: TGTGCCACCCAGCTTGAGGCCGGCAGAAACTACGAGCAGTACTTC
CDR3: CATQLEAGRNYEQYF
J: TRBJ2-7
D: NA
size: NA
V: TRBV2

DNA: TGCGCCAGCAGTCCCGTCCCGGGACAGGGGAAGTATGAAGCTTTCTTT
CDR3: CASSPVPGQGKYEAFF
J: TRBJ1-1
D: TRBD1
size: NA
V: TRBV23-1

DNA: TGTGCCAGCGGAACGGGGACAGGGTTCGACGAGCAGTACTTC
CDR3: CASGTGTGFDEQYF
J: TRBJ2-7
D: TRBD1
size: NA
V: TRBV6-5

DNA: TGTGCCAGTAGAAGCCGGTCGACTTTCTTT
CDR3: CASRSRSTFF
J: TRBJ1-1
D: NA
size: NA
V: TRBV19

DNA: TGTGCCAGCAGCCTGGGACTGCCCACCGGGGAGCTGTTTTTT
CDR3: CASSLGLPTGELFF
J: TRBJ2-2
D: NA
size: few
V: TRBV4-2

DNA: TGTGCCAGTAGTACCCGGGAGACCCAGTACTTC
CDR3: CASSTRETQYF
J: TRBJ2-5
D: NA
size: NA
V: TRBV19

DNA: TGTGCCAGCAGTGTGGGGAGCGATCAGCCCCAGCATTTT
CDR3: CASSVGSDQPQHF
J: TRBJ1-5
D: NA
size: NA
V: TRBV2

DNA: TGCGCCAGCAGTCCCCCCGTAGACTCCTACGAGCAGTACTTC
CDR3: CASSPPVDSYEQYF
J: TRBJ2-7
D: NA
size: NA
V: TRBV23-1

DNA: TGTGCCAGCTCACCCGGCACAGGTAATTCCTACGAGCAGTACTTC
CDR3: CASSPGTGNSYEQYF
J: TRBJ2-7
D: NA
size: NA
V: TRBV18

DNA: TGTGCCAGCAGCCCTCCTCCACTAGCGGGTATAAACAATGAGCAGTTCTTC
CDR3: CASSPPPLAGINNEQFF
J: TRBJ2-1
D: TRBD2
size: NA
V: TRBV7-9

DNA: TGTGCCAGCAGTGACCTAACCGGGGAGCTGTTTTTT
CDR3: CASSDLTGELFF
J: TRBJ2-2
D: NA
size: NA
V: TRBV6-4

DNA: TGTGCCAGCAGCCAAGTTCGGGGTGGGGGCGCTGAAGCTTTCTTT
CDR3: CASSQVRGGGAEAFF
J: TRBJ1-1
D: NA
size: NA
V: TRBV14

DNA: TGTGCCAGCGCCTCAGGGAAAGAGACCCAGTACTTC
CDR3: CASASGKETQYF
J: TRBJ2-5
D: NA
size: NA
V: TRBV6-5

DNA: TGTGCCACCAGCAGGGCGGTGGGACAGGGCGCGTCCCAGTACTTC
CDR3: CATSRAVGQGASQYF
J: TRBJ2-5
D: TRBD1
size: NA
V: TRBV15

DNA: TGCGCCAGCAGCACCCGACAGGGGGCCTATGAAAAACTGTTTTTT
CDR3: CASSTRQGAYEKLFF
J: TRBJ1-4
D: TRBD1
size: NA
V: TRBV4-1

DNA: TGTGCCACTTCCCACGGGTTGGGCTATGGCTACACCTTC
CDR3: CATSHGLGYGYTF
J: TRBJ1-2
D: NA
size: NA
V: TRBV19